The T cell receptor beta chain under discussion was sequenced for a study of T cell changes during pregnancy in multiple sclerosis. Germline V gives CDR1 MDHEN, CDR2 SYDVKM. There are 13 residues in the CDR3. The germline V and J ends were trimmed by 6 bases and 6 bases, with 11 bases remaining between them. This table comes from immunoSEQ multiplex PCR, and its TCRdb copy is limited to in-frame clones, with some not included. Of about 49,000 clones in the sample, around 90% are singletons; the top ten hold around 5%. The material was peripheral blood, obtained after pregnancy. This receptor was taken from a female donor in good health, enrolled as a control in a pregnancy study. V gene TRBV28 combines with J gene TRBJ1-4, with unresolved D. CDR3 nucleotides: TGTGCCAGCAGGGTATTTTCGGATGAAAAACTGTTTTTT. It codes for CASRVFSDEKLFF.